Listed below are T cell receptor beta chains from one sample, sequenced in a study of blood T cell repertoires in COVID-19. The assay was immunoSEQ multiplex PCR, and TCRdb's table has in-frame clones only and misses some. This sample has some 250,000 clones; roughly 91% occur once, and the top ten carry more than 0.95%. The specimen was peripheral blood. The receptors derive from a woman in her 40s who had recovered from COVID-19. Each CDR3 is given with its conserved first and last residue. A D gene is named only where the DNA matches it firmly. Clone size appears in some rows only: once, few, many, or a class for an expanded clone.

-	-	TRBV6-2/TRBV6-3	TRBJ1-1	TGTGCCAGCAGTTACCCGTCCGTTGAAGCTTTCTTT	CASSYPSVEAFF
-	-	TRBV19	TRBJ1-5	TGTGCCAGTAGTATAGCGGGGGGGGCTAGCAATCAGCCCCAGCATTTT	CASSIAGGASNQPQHF
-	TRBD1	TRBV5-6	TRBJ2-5	TGTGCCAGCAGCCCGACAGGGGTCCAAGAGACCCAGTACTTC	CASSPTGVQETQYF
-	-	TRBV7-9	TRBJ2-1	TGTGCCAGCATCCCAAGCCTAGGAGGTGAGCAGTTCTTC	CASIPSLGGEQFF
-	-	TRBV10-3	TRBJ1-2	TGTGCCATCAGTGAGTCGAGGGGACTATCCTATGGCTACACCTTC	CAISESRGLSYGYTF
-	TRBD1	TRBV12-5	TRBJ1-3	TGTGCTAGTGGTTTGGATACAGGGGGCTCTGGAAACACCATATATTTT	CASGLDTGGSGNTIYF
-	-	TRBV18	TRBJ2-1	TGTGCCAGCTCGCGTCAAAAGTCCAATGAGCAGTTCTTC	CASSRQKSNEQFF
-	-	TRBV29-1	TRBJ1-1	TGCAGCGCCGAGGGACACGACAACACTGAAGCTTTCTTT	CSAEGHDNTEAFF
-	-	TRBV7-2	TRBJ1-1	TGTGCCAGCAGCTTAGGGGGGGGTAACACTGAAGCTTTCTTT	CASSLGGGNTEAFF
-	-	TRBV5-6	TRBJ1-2	TGTGCCAGCAGCTTATCCCAGGGAACTAACTATGGCTACACCTTC	CASSLSQGTNYGYTF
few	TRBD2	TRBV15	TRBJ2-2	TGTGCCACCAGCAGAGCGGGGAGCGGGAGCATGGTCCGCGGGGAGCTGTTTTTT	CATSRAGSGSMVRGELFF
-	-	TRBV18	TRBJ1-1	TGTGCCAGCTCAGCGAGCAACAGAGGGCTGAACACTGAAGCTTTCTTT	CASSASNRGLNTEAFF
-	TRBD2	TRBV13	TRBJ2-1	TGTGCCAGCAGCCAAGGACTAGCGGCCGGGGCTGAGCAGTTCTTC	CASSQGLAAGAEQFF
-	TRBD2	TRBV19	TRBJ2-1	TGTGCCAGTAGTATAGGGGGACTAGCGGGAGGTAGAAATGAGCAGTTCTTC	CASSIGGLAGGRNEQFF
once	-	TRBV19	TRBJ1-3	TGTGCCAGTAGTGTGGGCCCACCTGGAAACACCATATATTTT	CASSVGPPGNTIYF
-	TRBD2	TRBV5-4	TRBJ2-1	TGTGCCAGCAGCCCAGGACTAGCGGCCTACAATGAGCAGTTCTTC	CASSPGLAAYNEQFF
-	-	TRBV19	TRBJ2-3	TGTGCCAGTAGTATTGGACAAACCACAGATACGCAGTATTTT	CASSIGQTTDTQYF
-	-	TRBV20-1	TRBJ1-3	TGCAGTGCTAGTCTTTCCCGAGGGCAGGGAAACACCATATATTTT	CSASLSRGQGNTIYF
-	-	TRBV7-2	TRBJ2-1	TGTGCCAGCAGCCCTACGGCCGGGGACTCCTACAATGAGCAGTTCTTC	CASSPTAGDSYNEQFF
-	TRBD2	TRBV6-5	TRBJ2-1	TGTGCCAGCAGTTACTCGGGACTAGGGGCCAATGAGCAGTTCTTC	CASSYSGLGANEQFF
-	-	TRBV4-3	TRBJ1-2	TGCGCCAGCAGCCAAGACCGAACCGCCGGGGGCTATGGCTACACCTTC	CASSQDRTAGGYGYTF
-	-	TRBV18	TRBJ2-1	TGTGCCAGCTCCTATGGGACCCTGGGGGGCAATGAGCAGTTCTTC	CASSYGTLGGNEQFF
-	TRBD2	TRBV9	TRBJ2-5	TGTGCCAGCAGCGTAGGGTCGGGGGGGAAAGAAGGGACCCAGTACTTC	CASSVGSGGKEGTQYF
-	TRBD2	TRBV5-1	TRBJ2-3	TGCGCCAGCAGCCACCGGACTAGCGGAGCCCCAGATACGCAGTATTTT	CASSHRTSGAPDTQYF
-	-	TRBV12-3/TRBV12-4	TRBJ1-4	TGTGCCAGCAGCCCTGGTTGGGGGGGTGAACTGTTTTTT	CASSPGWGGELFF
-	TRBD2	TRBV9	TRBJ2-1	TGTGCCAGCAGCGTAGCTGGTCCGGGACTAGCGTACCACAATGAGCAGTTCTTC	CASSVAGPGLAYHNEQFF
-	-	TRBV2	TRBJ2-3	TGTGCCAGCAAGATCGGTGGTGTAGCAGATACGCAGTATTTT	CASKIGGVADTQYF
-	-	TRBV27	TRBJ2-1	TGTGCCACCTCGGGGGGCGGCTCCTACAATGAGCAGTTCTTC	CATSGGGSYNEQFF
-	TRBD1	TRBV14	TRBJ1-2	TGTGCCAGCAGCCAGGACAGGGGGGATGGCTACACCTTC	CASSQDRGDGYTF
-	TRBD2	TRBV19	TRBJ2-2	TGTGCCAGTAGTCCCCGGGAGGGGCGGTTGTCCGGGGAGCTGTTTTTT	CASSPREGRLSGELFF
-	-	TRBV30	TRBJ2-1	TGTGCCTGGAGTGGTGGTCTGAGCTCCTACAATGAGCAGTTCTTC	CAWSGGLSSYNEQFF
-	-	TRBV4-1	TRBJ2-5	TGCGCCAGCAGCGCCCGGGACACAATATCCCGCCAAGAGACCCAGTACTTC	CASSARDTISRQETQYF
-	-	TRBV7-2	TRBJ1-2	TGTGCCAGCAGTGGGAGAACCACCGCCGGGATGGGCTACACCTTC	CASSGRTTAGMGYTF
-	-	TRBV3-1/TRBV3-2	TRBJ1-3	TGTGCCAGCAGCCAAGAGCTTTTGAGGGCGAGAAACACCATATATTTT	CASSQELLRARNTIYF
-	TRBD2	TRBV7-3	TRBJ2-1	TGTGCCAGCAGCCACGGGGGGAGAGGGAGTGAGCAGTTCTTC	CASSHGGRGSEQFF
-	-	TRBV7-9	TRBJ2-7	TGTGCCAGCAGCCCACCGTGGCAGGGGTACGTCGAGCAGTACTTC	CASSPPWQGYVEQYF
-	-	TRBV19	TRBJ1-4	TGTGCCAGTAGTGCCGGGGGGCAGGCTAATGAAAAACTGTTTTTT	CASSAGGQANEKLFF
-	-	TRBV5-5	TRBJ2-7	TGTGCCAGCAGCTCCTGGGGCAGGGGCCACTACGAGCAGTACTTC	CASSSWGRGHYEQYF
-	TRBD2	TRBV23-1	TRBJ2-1	TGCGCCAGCAGTTGGGGAGGACTAGCGGTCCATGAGCAGTTCTTC	CASSWGGLAVHEQFF
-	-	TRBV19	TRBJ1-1	TGTGCCAGTAGTATCCCAGGGGACACTGAAGCTTTCTTT	CASSIPGDTEAFF
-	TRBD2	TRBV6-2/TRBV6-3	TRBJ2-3	TGTGCCAGCAGTTACGTACGGAGCGGGAGTTACGCAGATACGCAGTATTTT	CASSYVRSGSYADTQYF
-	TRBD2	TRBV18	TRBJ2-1	TGTGCCAGCCGGGGGGGGACTGTCCCCTACAATGAGCAGTTCTTC	CASRGGTVPYNEQFF
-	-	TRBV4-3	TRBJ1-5	TGCGCCAGCAGCCAAGGAGGGCCGGGGTGGAATCAGCCCCAGCATTTT	CASSQGGPGWNQPQHF
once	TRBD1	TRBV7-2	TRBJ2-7	TGTGCCAGCAGCTTACAGGGGGAAGCCTCCTACGAGCAGTACTTC	CASSLQGEASYEQYF
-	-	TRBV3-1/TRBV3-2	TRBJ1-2	TGTGCCAGCAGCCCAGACAGGAACTATGGCTACACCTTC	CASSPDRNYGYTF
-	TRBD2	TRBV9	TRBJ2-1	TGTGCCAGCAGCGCTACTGGACTAGCAGTCTACAATGAGCAGTTCTTC	CASSATGLAVYNEQFF
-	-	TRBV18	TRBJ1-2	TGTGCCAGCTCACCGCCGTCGGGGCGGGGGAACTATGGCTACACCTTC	CASSPPSGRGNYGYTF
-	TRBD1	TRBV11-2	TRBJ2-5	TGTGCCAGCAGCTTAGGAGGACAGGGGCCGGAGACCCAGTACTTC	CASSLGGQGPETQYF
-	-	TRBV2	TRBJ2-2	TGTGCCAGCAGGCGACTCCGCGGAACCGGGGAGCTGTTTTTT	CASRRLRGTGELFF
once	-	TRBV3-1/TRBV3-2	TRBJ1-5	TGTGCCAGCAGCCCGGACACGCGAGGCAATCAGCCCCAGCATTTT	CASSPDTRGNQPQHF
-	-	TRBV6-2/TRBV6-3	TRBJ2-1	TGTGCCAGCAGTTACAATAGCGGAAGCTCCTACAATGAGCAGTTCTTC	CASSYNSGSSYNEQFF
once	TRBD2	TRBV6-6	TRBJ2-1	TGTGCCAGCAGCGGACTAGCGGGGAGCTCCTACAATGAGCAGTTCTTC	CASSGLAGSSYNEQFF
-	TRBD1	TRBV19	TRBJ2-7	TGTGCCAGTAGCAACAGGGGTGTAGACGAGCAGTACTTC	CASSNRGVDEQYF
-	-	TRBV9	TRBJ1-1	TGTGCCAGCAGCGTAGAGGAGGGAGGAACGCAAGCTTTCTTT	CASSVEEGGTQAFF
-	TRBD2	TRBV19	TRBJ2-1	TGTGCCAGTAGTATAGATCGGGCTGGCGGGACGGGGGGGGCGCAGTTCTTC	CASSIDRAGGTGGAQFF
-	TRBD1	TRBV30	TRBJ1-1	TGTGCCTGGAGTACTAATGGACAGGGGGGTGAAGCTTTCTTT	CAWSTNGQGGEAFF
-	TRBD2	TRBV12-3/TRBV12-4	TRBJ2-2	TGTGCCAGCAGTTGGGGGGGACTAGGGGAGCTGTTTTTT	CASSWGGLGELFF
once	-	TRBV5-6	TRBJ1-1	TGTGCCAGCGACGGGGGGGCCGCCAATGAAGCTTTCTTT	CASDGGAANEAFF
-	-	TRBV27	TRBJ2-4	TGTGCCAGCAGGTCAGTTCGGGGTAGCATTCAGTACTTC	CASRSVRGSIQYF
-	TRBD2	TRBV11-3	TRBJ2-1	TGTGCCAGCAGCTGGGGACTAGCGGCCTACAATGAGCAGTTCTTC	CASSWGLAAYNEQFF